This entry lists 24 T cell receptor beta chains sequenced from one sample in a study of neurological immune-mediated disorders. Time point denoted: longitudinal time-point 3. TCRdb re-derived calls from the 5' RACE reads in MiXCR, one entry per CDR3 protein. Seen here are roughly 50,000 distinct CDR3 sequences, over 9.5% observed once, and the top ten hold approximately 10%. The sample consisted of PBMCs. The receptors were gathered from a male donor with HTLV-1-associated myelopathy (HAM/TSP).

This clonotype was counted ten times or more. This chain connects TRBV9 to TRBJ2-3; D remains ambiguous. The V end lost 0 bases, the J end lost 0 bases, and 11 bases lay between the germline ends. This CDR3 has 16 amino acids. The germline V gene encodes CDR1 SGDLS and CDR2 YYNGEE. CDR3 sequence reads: CASSVDWAVSTDTQYF. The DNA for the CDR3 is TGTGCCAGCAGCGTAGACTGGGCGGTTAGCACAGATACGCAGTATTTT.

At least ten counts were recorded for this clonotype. CDR3 in amino acids: CAISEDWGGTYNEQFF. The CDR3, as DNA: TGTGCCATCAGTGAGGATTGGGGCGGCACCTACAATGAGCAGTTCTTC. The genes are TRBV10-3 and TRBJ2-1; D perhaps matches TRBD1 (5 bases). The germline V and J ends were trimmed by 2 bases and 2 bases, with 13 bases remaining between them. Germline V gene sequence: CDR1 ENHRY, CDR2 SYGVKD. The CDR3 sequence is 16 residues long.

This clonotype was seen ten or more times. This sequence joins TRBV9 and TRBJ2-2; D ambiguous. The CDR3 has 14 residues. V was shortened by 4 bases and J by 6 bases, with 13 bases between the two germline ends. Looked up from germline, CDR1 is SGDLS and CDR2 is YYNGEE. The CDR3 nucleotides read TGTGCCAGCAGCCCCCAGTCCGGGCCCGGGGAGCTGTTTTTT. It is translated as CASSPQSGPGELFF.

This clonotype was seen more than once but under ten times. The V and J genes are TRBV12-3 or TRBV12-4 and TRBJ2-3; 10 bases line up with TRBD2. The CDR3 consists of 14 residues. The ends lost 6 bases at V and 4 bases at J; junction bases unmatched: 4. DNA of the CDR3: TGTGCCAGCAGGTTACTAGCGGGGTCAGATACGCAGTATTTT. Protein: CASRLLAGSDTQYF.

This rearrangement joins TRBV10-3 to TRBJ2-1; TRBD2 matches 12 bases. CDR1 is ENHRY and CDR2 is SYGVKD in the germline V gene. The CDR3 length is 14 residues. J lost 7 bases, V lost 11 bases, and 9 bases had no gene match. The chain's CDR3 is CASHPSGGENEQFF. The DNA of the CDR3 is TGTGCCTCCCACCCTAGCGGGGGGGAAAATGAGCAGTTCTTC.

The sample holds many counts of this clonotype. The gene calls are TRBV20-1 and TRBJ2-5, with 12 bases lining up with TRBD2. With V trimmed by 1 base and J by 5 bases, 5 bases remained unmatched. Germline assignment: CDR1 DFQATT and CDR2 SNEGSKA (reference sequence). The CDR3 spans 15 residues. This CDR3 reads CSARVLAGGRETQYF. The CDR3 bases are TGCAGTGCTAGAGTACTAGCGGGGGGTCGGGAGACCCAGTACTTC.

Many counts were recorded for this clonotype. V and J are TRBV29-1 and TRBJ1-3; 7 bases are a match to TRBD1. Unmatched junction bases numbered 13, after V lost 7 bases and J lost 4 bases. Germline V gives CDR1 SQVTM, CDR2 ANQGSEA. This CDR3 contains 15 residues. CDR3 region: CSATTGTVAGNTIYF. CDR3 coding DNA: TGCAGCGCGACAACCGGGACAGTTGCCGGAAACACCATATATTTT. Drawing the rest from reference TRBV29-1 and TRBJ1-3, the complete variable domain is SAVISQKPSRDICQRGTSLTIQCQVDSQVTMMFWYRQQPGQSLTLIATANQGSEATYESGFVIDKFPISRPNLTFSTLTVSNMSPEDSSIYLCSATTGTVAGNTIYFGEGSWLTVV.

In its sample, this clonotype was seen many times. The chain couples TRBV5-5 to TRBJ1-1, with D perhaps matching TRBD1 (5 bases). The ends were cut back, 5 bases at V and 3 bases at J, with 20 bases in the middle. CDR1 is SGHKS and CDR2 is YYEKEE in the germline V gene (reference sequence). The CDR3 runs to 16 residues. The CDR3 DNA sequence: TGTGCCAGCAGGCTTGTGCATGGGGCGGTTGACACTGAAGCTTTCTTT. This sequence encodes CASRLVHGAVDTEAFF.

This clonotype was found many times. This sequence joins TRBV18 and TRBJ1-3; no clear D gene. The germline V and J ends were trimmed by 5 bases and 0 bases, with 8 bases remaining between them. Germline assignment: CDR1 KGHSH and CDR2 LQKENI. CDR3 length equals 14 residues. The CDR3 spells CASSTGNSGNTIYF. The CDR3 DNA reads TGTGCCAGCTCAACGGGAAACTCTGGAAACACCATATATTTT.

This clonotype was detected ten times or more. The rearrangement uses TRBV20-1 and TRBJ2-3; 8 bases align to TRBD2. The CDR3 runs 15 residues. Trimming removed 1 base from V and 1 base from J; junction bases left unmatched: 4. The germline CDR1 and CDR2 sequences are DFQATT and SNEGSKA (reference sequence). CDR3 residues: CSARVSGKGTDTQYF. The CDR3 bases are TGCAGTGCTAGAGTTAGCGGGAAGGGCACAGATACGCAGTATTTT.

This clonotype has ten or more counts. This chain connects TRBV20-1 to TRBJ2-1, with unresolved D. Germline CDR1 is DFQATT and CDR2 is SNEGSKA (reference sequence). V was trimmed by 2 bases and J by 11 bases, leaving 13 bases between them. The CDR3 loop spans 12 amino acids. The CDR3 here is CSARYVGPQQFF. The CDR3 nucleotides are TGCAGTGCTAGATACGTAGGGCCCCAGCAGTTCTTC.

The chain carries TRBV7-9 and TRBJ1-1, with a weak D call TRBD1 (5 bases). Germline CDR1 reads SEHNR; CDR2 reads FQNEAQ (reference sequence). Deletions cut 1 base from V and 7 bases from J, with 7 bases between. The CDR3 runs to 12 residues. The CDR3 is CASSLEGVEAFF. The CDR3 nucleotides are TGTGCCAGCAGCTTAGAAGGGGTTGAAGCTTTCTTT.

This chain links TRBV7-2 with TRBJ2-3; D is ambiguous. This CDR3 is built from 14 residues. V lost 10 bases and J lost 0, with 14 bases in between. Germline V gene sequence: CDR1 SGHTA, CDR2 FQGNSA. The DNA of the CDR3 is TGTGCCAACACCCTACATGGTAGCACAGATACGCAGTATTTT. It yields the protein CANTLHGSTDTQYF.

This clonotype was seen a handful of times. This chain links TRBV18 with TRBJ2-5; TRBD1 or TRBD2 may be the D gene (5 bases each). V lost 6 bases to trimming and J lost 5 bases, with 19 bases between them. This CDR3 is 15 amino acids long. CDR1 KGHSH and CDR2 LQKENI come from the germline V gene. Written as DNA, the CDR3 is TGTGCCAGCTCCAAGCACCGGGGCAGAGGGGAGACCCAGTACTTC. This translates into CASSKHRGRGETQYF.

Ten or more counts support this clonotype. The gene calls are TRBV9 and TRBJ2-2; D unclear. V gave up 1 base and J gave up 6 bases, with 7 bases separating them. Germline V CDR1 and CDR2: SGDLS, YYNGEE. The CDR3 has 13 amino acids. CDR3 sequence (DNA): TGTGCCAGCAGCGTAAACGCCCCCGGGGAGCTGTTTTTT. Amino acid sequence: CASSVNAPGELFF.

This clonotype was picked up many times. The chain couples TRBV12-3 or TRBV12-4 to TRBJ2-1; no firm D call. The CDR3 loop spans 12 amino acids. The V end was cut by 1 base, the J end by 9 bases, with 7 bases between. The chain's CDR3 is CASSLGIGEQFF. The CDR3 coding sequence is TGTGCCAGCAGTTTAGGGATAGGTGAGCAGTTCTTC.

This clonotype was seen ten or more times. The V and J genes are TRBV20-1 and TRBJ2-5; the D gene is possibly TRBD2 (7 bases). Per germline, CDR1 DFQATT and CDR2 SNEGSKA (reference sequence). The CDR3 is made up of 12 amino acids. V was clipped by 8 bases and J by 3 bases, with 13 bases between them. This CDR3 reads CSPRGREETQYF. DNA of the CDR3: TGCAGTCCGAGGGGGAGGGAAGAGACCCAGTACTTC.

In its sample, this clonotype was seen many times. In DNA form, the CDR3 reads TGCAGTGCCTACAGGGTTCGGGGAGGCTACACCTTC. It specifies CSAYRVRGGYTF. The V call is TRBV20-1, the J call TRBJ1-2; weak D call: TRBD1 (6 bases). The germline V gene encodes CDR1 DFQATT and CDR2 SNEGSKA (reference sequence). V lost 6 bases and J lost 8, with 16 bases in between. The CDR3 loop spans 12 amino acids.

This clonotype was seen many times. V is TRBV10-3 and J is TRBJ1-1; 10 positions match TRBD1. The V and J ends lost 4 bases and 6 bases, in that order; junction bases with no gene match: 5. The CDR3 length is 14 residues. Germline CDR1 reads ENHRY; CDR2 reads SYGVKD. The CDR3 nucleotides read TGTGCCATCAGTGCCACCGGGACAGGGGCTGAAGCTTTCTTT. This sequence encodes CAISATGTGAEAFF.

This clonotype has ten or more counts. The CDR3 region is CASSRDEGRAKYEQYF. The CDR3 DNA follows: TGTGCCAGCAGCCGGGACGAGGGCAGGGCAAAGTACGAGCAGTACTTC. The chain joins TRBV7-2 to TRBJ2-7, with D possibly called TRBD1 or TRBD2 (5 bases each). Germline CDR1 SGHTA, CDR2 FQGNSA. The CDR3 runs to 16 residues. Trimming left V 5 bases short and J 4 bases short, with 21 bases between.

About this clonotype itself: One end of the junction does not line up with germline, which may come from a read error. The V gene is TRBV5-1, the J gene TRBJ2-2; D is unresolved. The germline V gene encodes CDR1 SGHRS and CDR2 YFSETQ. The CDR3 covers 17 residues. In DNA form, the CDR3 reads TGCGCCAGCAGCTTGGCCGCGGTAGTCGCGAACACTGGGGAGCTGTTTTTT. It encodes CASSLAAVVANTGELFF.

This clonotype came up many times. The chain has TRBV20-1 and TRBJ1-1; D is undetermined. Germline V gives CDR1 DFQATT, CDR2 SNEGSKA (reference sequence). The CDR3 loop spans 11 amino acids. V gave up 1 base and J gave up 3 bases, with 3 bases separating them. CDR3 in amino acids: CSARGDTEAFF. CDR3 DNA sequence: TGCAGTGCTAGAGGGGACACTGAAGCTTTCTTT.

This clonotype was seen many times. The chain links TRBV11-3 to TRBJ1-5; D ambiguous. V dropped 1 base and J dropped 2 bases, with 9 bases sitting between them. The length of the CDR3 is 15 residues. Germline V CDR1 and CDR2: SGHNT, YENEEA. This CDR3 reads CASSLVMTGNQPQHF. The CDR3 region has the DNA TGTGCCAGCAGCTTAGTTATGACGGGCAATCAGCCCCAGCATTTT.

The CDR3 loop is CASSDLRVAEAFF. CDR3 bases: TGTGCCAGCAGTGACCTCAGGGTGGCGGAAGCTTTCTTT. The V and J genes are TRBV2 and TRBJ1-1, with D tentatively TRBD1 (5 bases). The CDR3 extends over 13 amino acids. Germline V gene lookup returns CDR1 SNHLY and CDR2 FYNNEI. The V and J ends lost 3 bases and 8 bases respectively, with 13 bases between them.